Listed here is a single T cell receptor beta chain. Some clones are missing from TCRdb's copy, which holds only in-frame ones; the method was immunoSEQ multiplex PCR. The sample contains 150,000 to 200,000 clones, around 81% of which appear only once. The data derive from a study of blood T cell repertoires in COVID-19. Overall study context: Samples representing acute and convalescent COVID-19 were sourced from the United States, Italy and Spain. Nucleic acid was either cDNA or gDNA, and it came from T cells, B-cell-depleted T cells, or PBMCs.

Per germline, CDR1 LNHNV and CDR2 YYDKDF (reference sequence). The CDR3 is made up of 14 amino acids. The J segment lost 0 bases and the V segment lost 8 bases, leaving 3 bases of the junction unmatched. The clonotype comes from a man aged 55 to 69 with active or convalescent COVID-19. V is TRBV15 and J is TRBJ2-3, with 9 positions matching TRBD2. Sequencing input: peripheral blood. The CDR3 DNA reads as TGTGCCACCGGGGCGGGGGGGAGCACAGATACGCAGTATTTT. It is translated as CATGAGGSTDTQYF.